Presented here are 22 T cell receptor beta chains from one specimen sequenced in a study of T cell responses to AZD1222 COVID-19 vaccine. The data were produced by immunoSEQ multiplex PCR, yet TCRdb's version contains in-frame clones alone and is incomplete. There are hundreds of thousands of clones in the sample; 85% to 95% occur only once, and over 0.95% lies in the top ten. The sequenced sample was peripheral blood, obtained on day 0 of MenACWY control vaccination. The receptors here all came from an adult in good health.

The chain combines TRBV12-3 or TRBV12-4 with TRBJ1-6, with TRBD1 matching over 8 bases. The CDR3 extends over 13 amino acids. Trimming cost V 4 bases and J 11 bases; bases outside gene matches: 4. CDR3 sequence reads: CASSSGGETPLHF. The DNA for the CDR3 is TGTGCCAGCAGTTCAGGGGGCGAAACACCCCTCCACTTT.

The chain is built from TRBV4-3 and TRBJ1-2, with D unresolved. The CDR3 runs to 15 residues. Trimming removed 4 bases from V and 1 base from J, with 13 bases in between. Looked up from germline, CDR1 is LGHNA and CDR2 is YSLEER. The CDR3 DNA reads as TGCGCCAGCAGCCGTAGTGAGACGGATAACTATGGCTACACCTTC. Protein product: CASSRSETDNYGYTF.

The rearrangement joins TRBV10-1 to TRBJ1-1; no reliable D call. The germline V gene encodes CDR1 WNHNN and CDR2 SYGVQD (reference sequence). V lost 6 bases to trimming and J lost 6 bases, with 23 bases between them. CDR3 length: 16 amino acids. The CDR3 DNA follows: TGCGCCAGCAGACCCAATTTGGTATCGGGGAAATCTGAAGCTTTCTTT. Amino acids: CASRPNLVSGKSEAFF.

The J gene is TRBJ2-7, the V gene TRBV10-3; D is possibly TRBD2 (5 bases). The germline CDR1 and CDR2 sequences are ENHRY and SYGVKD. The ends were cut back, 3 bases at V and 7 bases at J, with 16 bases in the middle. CDR3 length: 14 amino acids. In DNA form, the CDR3 reads TGTGCCATCAGTGATGCCGGGGTAGTCGGGGAGCAGTACTTC. Protein product: CAISDAGVVGEQYF.

The DNA of the CDR3 is TGTGCCAGCAGTCCCAGCGGTAGCTCCTACAATGAGCAGTTCTTC. It specifies CASSPSGSSYNEQFF. The chain is built from TRBV6-6 and TRBJ2-1; tentative D call: TRBD2 (5 bases). The CDR3 consists of 15 residues. Trimming left V 5 bases short and J 0 bases short, with 11 bases between. The germline V gene encodes CDR1 MNHNY and CDR2 SVGAGI (reference sequence).

The V call is TRBV30, the J call TRBJ1-2; TRBD1 agrees at 12 bases. The CDR3 has 14 residues. The germline V gene has CDR1 GTSNPN and CDR2 SVGIG (reference sequence). The J segment lost 8 bases and the V segment lost 5 bases, leaving 9 bases of the junction unmatched. The CDR3 loop reads CAWGSGQGAGGYTF. For the CDR3, the DNA is TGTGCCTGGGGTTCGGGACAGGGGGCAGGGGGCTACACCTTC.

Points on this clone: Other DNA sequences in the sample encode the same CDR3. The gene calls are TRBV3-1 (or the pseudogene TRBV3-2) and TRBJ1-6, with 9 bases identical to TRBD1. The CDR3 has 14 amino acids. Germline V lookup: CDR1 LGHDT, CDR2 YNNKEL (reference sequence). The V gene end was trimmed by 4 bases and the J gene end by 6 bases; junction bases not matched to a gene: 1. The CDR3 loop reads CASSLGQGNSPLHF. The DNA for the CDR3 is TGTGCCAGCAGCCTGGGACAGGGTAATTCACCCCTCCACTTT.

V and J are TRBV7-6 and TRBJ2-1; TRBD1 aligns across 7 bases. This CDR3 comprises 13 residues. Unmatched junction bases numbered 6, after V lost 1 base and J lost 12 bases. CDR1 and CDR2 from the germline V gene are SGHVS and FNYEAQ. The CDR3 sequence: CASSLGNRDRQFF. The DNA of the CDR3 is TGTGCCAGCAGCTTAGGGAACCGGGACAGGCAGTTCTTC.

The chain combines TRBV6-6 with TRBJ1-1, with D perhaps matching TRBD1 (5 bases). The CDR3 length is 15 residues. Germline CDR1 reads MNHNY; CDR2 reads SVGAGI (reference sequence). V lost 0 bases and J 0 bases, leaving 8 bases between the germline ends. The CDR3 reads CASSYSKGLNTEAFF. CDR3 coding DNA: TGTGCCAGCAGTTACTCGAAGGGGCTGAACACTGAAGCTTTCTTT.

The chain combines TRBV15 with TRBJ2-7; 8 bases agree with TRBD2. Germline loops: CDR1 LNHNV, CDR2 YYDKDF (reference sequence). The CDR3 totals 12 residues. The V and J ends lost 4 bases and 9 bases, in that order; junction bases with no gene match: 5. This CDR3 reads CATSTFGGGQYF. CDR3 in DNA: TGTGCCACCAGCACCTTCGGGGGGGGGCAGTACTTC. Together with reference TRBV15 and TRBJ2-7, the CDR3 gives the full variable domain: DAMVIQNPRYQVTQFGKPVTLSCSQTLNHNVMYWYQQKSSQAPKLLFHYYDKDFNNEADTPDNFQSRRPNTSFCFLDIRSPGLGDTAMYLCATSTFGGGQYFGPGTRLTVT.

Here the CDR3 DNA reads TGTGCCAGCAGCGCGCAACAGGGGGCGGTTACTGAAGCTTTCTTT. The encoded protein is CASSAQQGAVTEAFF. This rearrangement joins TRBV9 to TRBJ1-1; TRBD1 matches 9 bases. The trim removed 3 bases at V and 5 bases at J, leaving 8 bases unmatched. The length of the CDR3 is 15 residues. Germline V gene data show CDR1 as SGDLS and CDR2 as YYNGEE.

This clone was detected only a few times. The chain combines TRBV18 with TRBJ1-5; D perhaps matches TRBD1 (6 bases). The V and J ends lost 8 bases and 1 base respectively, with 9 bases between them. The CDR3 length is 13 residues. Germline CDR1 KGHSH, CDR2 LQKENI. CDR3 amino acids: CASEGGSNQPQHF. For the CDR3, the DNA is TGTGCCAGCGAGGGGGGAAGCAATCAGCCCCAGCATTTT.

The chain combines TRBV29-1 with TRBJ1-1, with D hard to call. The ends were cut back, 6 bases at V and 10 bases at J, with 18 bases in the middle. In germline, CDR1 is SQVTM, CDR2 ANQGSEA. The CDR3 spans 12 residues. CDR3 region: CSVSGSPWGAFF. The CDR3 coding sequence is TGCAGCGTCAGCGGATCCCCCTGGGGAGCTTTCTTT.

The CDR3 DNA is TGTGCCAGCAGCCGGATACGGGGGGCGGGTCGAGAGACCCAGTACTTC. This translates into CASSRIRGAGRETQYF. The chain uses TRBV3-1 (or the pseudogene TRBV3-2) and TRBJ2-5; D is perhaps TRBD2 (7 bases). The CDR3 runs 16 residues. Germline CDR1 is LGHDT and CDR2 is YNNKEL (reference sequence). Trimming left V 4 bases short and J 4 bases short, with 19 bases between.

V gene TRBV4-1 combines with J gene TRBJ1-2; D ambiguous. The V gene lost 5 bases and the J gene lost 1 base, with 14 bases spanning the gap. Germline V gene data show CDR1 as MGHRA and CDR2 as YSYEKL. The CDR3 is 15 residues long. The CDR3 sequence is CASSGQGQDNYGYTF. The CDR3 DNA is TGCGCCAGCAGCGGTCAAGGGCAGGATAACTATGGCTACACCTTC.

The chain recombines TRBV6-5 with TRBJ1-2; TRBD1 aligns across 10 bases. The germline V gene encodes CDR1 MNHEY and CDR2 SVGAGI. Trimming cost V 0 bases and J 3 bases; bases outside gene matches: 1. The CDR3 consists of 15 residues. The CDR3 sequence: CASSYSTGGDYGYTF. The CDR3 DNA reads TGTGCCAGCAGTTACTCGACAGGGGGCGACTATGGCTACACCTTC.

V is TRBV18 and J is TRBJ2-7; D is uncertain. This CDR3 contains 14 residues. Trimming took off 6 bases at V and 3 bases at J, with 15 bases between the two ends. Germline assignment: CDR1 KGHSH and CDR2 LQKENI. The CDR3 coding sequence is TGTGCCAGCTCCTCTCAAGGGTCGGGCTACGAGCAGTACTTC. The encoded protein is CASSSQGSGYEQYF.

This rearrangement joins TRBV19 to TRBJ1-2, with 8 bases matching TRBD1. Trimming removed 4 bases from V and 0 bases from J; junction bases left unmatched: 1. Looked up from germline, CDR1 is LNHDA and CDR2 is SQIVND (reference sequence). This CDR3 contains 14 residues. CDR3 sequence: CASSRDRTNYGYTF. The CDR3, as DNA: TGTGCCAGTAGTAGGGACAGGACTAACTATGGCTACACCTTC.

A single count supports this clone. This chain links TRBV11-3 with TRBJ2-1; the D gene is possibly TRBD1 (6 bases). Per germline, CDR1 SGHNT and CDR2 YENEEA. The CDR3 spans 14 residues. The germline V and J ends were trimmed by 3 bases and 3 bases, with 9 bases remaining between them. The CDR3 region is CASSFDRNYNEQFF. CDR3 DNA: TGTGCCAGCAGCTTTGACAGGAACTACAATGAGCAGTTCTTC.

The chain recombines TRBV4-2 with TRBJ1-3; tentative D call: TRBD1 (5 bases). The CDR3 covers 16 residues. Between the trimmed V and J ends, which lost 0 bases and 4 bases, there was a span of 13 bases. CDR1 is LGHNA and CDR2 is YNFKEQ in the germline V gene. CDR3: CASSQDWDYRGNTIYF. The CDR3 coding sequence is TGTGCCAGCAGCCAAGATTGGGACTACCGGGGAAACACCATATATTTT.

The chain uses TRBV28 and TRBJ1-2, with D perhaps TRBD1 (5 bases). CDR1 and CDR2 from the germline V gene are MDHEN and SYDVKM. V gave up 6 bases and J gave up 4 bases, with 15 bases separating them. The CDR3 totals 14 residues. The CDR3 DNA reads as TGTGCCAGCAGCCGGGGGTTTTCTAGCTATGGCTACACCTTC. Its translation is CASSRGFSSYGYTF.

This clone was seen a handful of times. The CDR3, as DNA: TGTGCCATCAGGGATGGAGGTTTTATGAACACTGAAGCTTTCTTT. It encodes CAIRDGGFMNTEAFF. The J gene is TRBJ1-1, the V gene TRBV28; a possible D gene is TRBD1 (5 bases). Germline CDR1 is MDHEN and CDR2 is SYDVKM. V was pared by 10 bases and J by 0 bases, with 18 bases between. CDR3 length: 15 amino acids.